What follows are 30 T cell receptor beta chains derived from one specimen sequenced in a study of beta chain features in type 1 diabetes. Findings and limits, study-wide: TCRB CDR3s were moderately but significantly shorter in Type 1 diabetes patients in all four CD4+ subsets.

These receptors have no known antigen. The study reverse transcribed the entire isolated RNA, so it sequenced expressed TCRB transcripts. Data came from immunoSEQ multiplex PCR; TCRdb stores just in-frame clones and leaves some out. The repertoire includes roughly 240,000 clones, around 25% of them detected once, and about 0.011% sits in the top ten. The material sequenced was naive CD4+ T cells from blood. The receptors were gathered from a woman aged 25 to 45 with type 1 diabetes.

This clone has more than one count but fewer than ten. DNA of the CDR3: TGTGCCTGGGGACAGGGCTCTGAGACCCAGTACTTC. This codes for CAWGQGSETQYF. The chain carries TRBV30 and TRBJ2-5; TRBD1 matches 8 bases. Germline CDR1 reads GTSNPN; CDR2 reads SVGIG (reference sequence). With V trimmed by 5 bases and J by 5 bases, 4 bases remained unmatched. The CDR3 totals 12 residues.

The sample holds a few counts of this clone. The genes are TRBV28 and TRBJ2-7; D is unclear. V was trimmed by 6 bases and J by 6 bases, leaving 18 bases between them. Per germline, CDR1 MDHEN and CDR2 SYDVKM. CDR3 length equals 14 residues. In DNA form, the CDR3 reads TGTGCCAGCAGATCCGACTTACTACGCCCCGAGCAGTACTTC. Protein product: CASRSDLLRPEQYF. The full variable domain, rest sourced from reference TRBV28 and TRBJ2-7, is DVKVTQSSRYLVKRTGEKVFLECVQDMDHENMFWYRQDPGLGLRLIYFSYDVKMKEKGDIPEGYSVSREKKERFSLILESASTNQTSMYLCASRSDLLRPEQYFGPGTRLTVT.

This chain links TRBV5-1 with TRBJ2-1, with 10 nucleotides matching TRBD1. The CDR3 sequence is 14 residues long. V shed 7 bases, J shed 5 bases, and the junction held 6 bases outside the gene matches. CDR1 is SGHRS and CDR2 is YFSETQ in the germline V gene. The CDR3 region has the DNA TGCGCCAGCGGGGAAGGGACAGGGGACAATGAGCAGTTCTTC. This translates into CASGEGTGDNEQFF.

The J gene is TRBJ2-7, the V gene TRBV4-2; 10 bases match TRBD2. This CDR3 region has 15 residues. The V gene's germline CDR1 is LGHNA and CDR2 YNFKEQ. The trim removed 4 bases at V and 4 bases at J, leaving 7 bases unmatched. The CDR3 loop reads CASSLGGLALYEQYF. The DNA for the CDR3 is TGTGCCAGCAGCCTCGGGGGACTAGCGTTATACGAGCAGTACTTC.

This clone has more than one count but fewer than ten. DNA for the CDR3: TGTGCCATCAGTGAGTCGACTCGCCCGGGGGAGCAGTACTTC. Translated: CAISESTRPGEQYF. The chain couples TRBV10-3 to TRBJ2-7, with D possibly TRBD2 on 5 matching bases. The CDR3 has 14 amino acids. CDR1 and CDR2 from the germline V gene are ENHRY and SYGVKD. V was cut by 0 bases and J by 7 bases, with 13 bases left in between.

With respect to this clone: Other DNA sequences from this sample encode an identical CDR3 as well. The V call is TRBV5-1, the J call TRBJ2-1; no firm D call. The CDR3 consists of 14 residues. V gave up 1 base and J gave up 0 bases, with 5 bases separating them. Germline V gene data show CDR1 as SGHRS and CDR2 as YFSETQ. The CDR3 bases are TGCGCCAGCAGCTTGTCCCTCTCCTACAATGAGCAGTTCTTC. Its translation is CASSLSLSYNEQFF.

The gene calls are TRBV7-8 and TRBJ2-4, with 9 bases aligning to TRBD1. Germline V CDR1 and CDR2: SGHVS, FQNEAQ. Losses at the gene ends were 5 bases for V and 5 bases for J; bases not matched to a gene: 4. The CDR3 length is 14 residues. CDR3 protein: CASSPRTGENIQYF. CDR3 nucleotides: TGTGCCAGCAGCCCTAGGACAGGGGAAAACATTCAGTACTTC.

The genes are TRBV10-3 and TRBJ2-5; D is perhaps TRBD1 (6 bases). V was cut by 4 bases and J by 3 bases, with 15 bases left in between. Germline CDR1 is ENHRY and CDR2 is SYGVKD. This CDR3 has 15 amino acids. CDR3 bases: TGTGCCATCAGTGTGGCAGGGGATCTGGAAGAGACCCAGTACTTC. Residues: CAISVAGDLEETQYF.

The rearrangement uses TRBV29-1 and TRBJ1-1; 9 positions agree with TRBD1. The CDR3 covers 18 residues. The ends lost 0 bases at V and 6 bases at J; junction bases unmatched: 17. The V gene's germline CDR1 is SQVTM and CDR2 ANQGSEA. Here the CDR3 DNA reads TGCAGCGTTGAAGATATGTGGGGGGACAGGGACGATTTATCTGAAGCTTTCTTT. This gives the protein CSVEDMWGDRDDLSEAFF. Full variable domain (outside the CDR3, taken from reference TRBV29-1 and TRBJ1-1): SAVISQKPSRDICQRGTSLTIQCQVDSQVTMMFWYRQQPGQSLTLIATANQGSEATYESGFVIDKFPISRPNLTFSTLTVSNMSPEDSSIYLCSVEDMWGDRDDLSEAFFGQGTRLTVV.

This clone turned up a few times. The CDR3 is CASSQDSGTSAFTDTQYF. CDR3 sequence (DNA): TGCGCCAGCAGCCAAGATAGCGGGACTAGCGCATTTACAGATACGCAGTATTTT. This chain joins TRBV4-1 and TRBJ2-3; 10 positions match TRBD2. Germline CDR1 MGHRA, CDR2 YSYEKL. The V and J ends lost 0 bases and 3 bases, in that order; junction bases with no gene match: 9. This CDR3 contains 18 residues.

There are a few counts of this clone. This rearrangement joins TRBV30 to TRBJ1-1; no clear D. Looked up from germline, CDR1 is GTSNPN and CDR2 is SVGIG (reference sequence). The CDR3 has 11 amino acids. With 2 bases removed from V and 11 bases from J, the gap between germline ends came to 12 bases. The CDR3 loop reads CAWSTAPGAFF. The CDR3 nucleotides read TGTGCCTGGAGTACCGCCCCGGGGGCTTTCTTT.

V is TRBV9 and J is TRBJ1-1; D is ambiguous. The CDR3 length is 12 residues. CDR1 is SGDLS, CDR2 YYNGEE, per germline. Deletions cut 1 base from V and 3 bases from J, with 4 bases between. The CDR3 sequence: CASSVSDTEAFF. CDR3 DNA sequence: TGTGCCAGCAGCGTATCGGACACTGAAGCTTTCTTT.

This clone was seen only a few times. The CDR3, as DNA: TGTGCCAGCAGCCTAGCGGGTATGAACACCGGGGAGCTGTTTTTT. This codes for CASSLAGMNTGELFF. J is TRBJ2-2 and V is TRBV7-3; 8 bases line up with TRBD2. The CDR3 extends over 15 amino acids. Trimming took 5 bases from V and 1 from J; bases not matched to a gene: 3. Germline-derived CDR1 and CDR2 are SGHTA and FQGTGA.

The sample holds a few counts of this clone. DNA for the CDR3: TGCGCCAGCAGCCAAGCCAGCTCGGGACTAGCGGGAGGTGGCTCCTACAATGAGCAGTTCTTC. Encoded protein: CASSQASSGLAGGGSYNEQFF. The V call is TRBV4-1, the J call TRBJ2-1, with TRBD2 matching over 15 bases. The CDR3 length is 21 residues. Germline V lookup: CDR1 MGHRA, CDR2 YSYEKL. V trimming: 1 base; J trimming: 0 bases; junction bases outside the gene matches: 10.

Only a few counts were recorded for this clone. The chain links TRBV29-1 to TRBJ1-2, with D tentatively TRBD1 (6 bases). Germline CDR1 and CDR2: SQVTM and ANQGSEA. The V gene lost 7 bases and the J gene lost 6 bases, with 18 bases spanning the gap. The CDR3 runs to 13 residues. The CDR3 is CSAARGRGDGYTF. The CDR3 coding sequence is TGCAGCGCCGCAAGGGGGAGAGGAGATGGCTACACCTTC.

This clone has a handful of counts. V and J are TRBV15 and TRBJ1-5; D gene unclear. Trimming removed 0 bases from V and 5 bases from J, with 14 bases in between. The CDR3 covers 16 residues. Germline CDR1 LNHNV, CDR2 YYDKDF (reference sequence). The CDR3 nucleotides are TGTGCCACCAGCAGAGATTTGGCGGCCGGAGATCAGCCCCAGCATTTT. It translates to CATSRDLAAGDQPQHF.

J is TRBJ2-7 and V is TRBV6-1, with 10 bases fitting TRBD1. CDR1 is MNHNS, CDR2 SASEGT, per germline. V shed 4 bases, J shed 0 bases, and the junction held 9 bases outside the gene matches. The CDR3 is made up of 17 amino acids. CDR3 DNA sequence: TGTGCCAGCAGTGGGATCCGCCGGGACAGGGGCTCCTACGAGCAGTACTTC. The encoded protein is CASSGIRRDRGSYEQYF.

This chain links TRBV7-2 with TRBJ2-7; 10 nucleotides match TRBD2. The length of the CDR3 is 15 residues. Germline V gives CDR1 SGHTA, CDR2 FQGNSA. V shed 2 bases and J 6 bases; nucleotides not matched to a gene: 7. The CDR3 DNA reads as TGTGCCAGCAGCTTATCGCTAGCGGGAGATGGCGAGCAGTACTTC. It encodes CASSLSLAGDGEQYF.

As concerns this clone: Within the sample, other DNA sequences also encode this same CDR3. The chain employs TRBV18 and TRBJ2-5; unclear D gene. Germline V CDR1 and CDR2: KGHSH, LQKENI. The CDR3 has 12 amino acids. V was cut by 3 bases and J by 4 bases, with 6 bases left in between. CDR3 loop: CASSPSRETQYF. CDR3 bases: TGTGCCAGCTCACCTTCTCGAGAGACCCAGTACTTC.

This clone has a handful of counts. V is TRBV15 and J is TRBJ2-2; TRBD2 matches 10 bases. V shed 1 base and J 6 bases; nucleotides not matched to a gene: 5. The CDR3 runs to 16 residues. Germline loops: CDR1 LNHNV, CDR2 YYDKDF (reference sequence). CDR3 bases: TGTGCCACCAGCAGAGGGCTAGCGGGAGCATCCGGGGAGCTGTTTTTT. Its translation: CATSRGLAGASGELFF.

This chain joins TRBV29-1 and TRBJ2-3, with D hard to call. V lost 2 bases and J lost 1, with 7 bases in between. The CDR3 runs 13 residues. The germline V gene encodes CDR1 SQVTM and CDR2 ANQGSEA. The CDR3 nucleotides are TGCAGCGTTGAATGGGCAGGCACAGATACGCAGTATTTT. Amino acids: CSVEWAGTDTQYF.

This clone was seen only a few times. The rearrangement links TRBV15 to TRBJ2-1; 7 bases are a match to TRBD2. The CDR3 is 16 amino acids. The V gene end was trimmed by 0 bases and the J gene end by 9 bases; junction bases not matched to a gene: 11. Germline values: CDR1 LNHNV, CDR2 YYDKDF (reference sequence). The DNA of the CDR3 is TGTGCCACCAGCAGAGATTGGGGAGGGGTTACAGGTGAGCAGTTCTTC. This encodes CATSRDWGGVTGEQFF.

The chain is built from TRBV5-1 and TRBJ2-1, with 10 bases fitting TRBD2. This CDR3 region has 16 residues. Germline V gene sequence: CDR1 SGHRS, CDR2 YFSETQ. The V segment lost 4 bases and the J segment 5 bases; nucleotides outside the gene matches: 9. CDR3 DNA sequence: TGCGCCAGCAGCGCCTCCGGGACTAGCGAACACAATGAGCAGTTCTTC. Its protein product is CASSASGTSEHNEQFF.

This chain uses TRBV29-1 with TRBJ2-7, with TRBD2 matching 7 bases. Germline values: CDR1 SQVTM, CDR2 ANQGSEA. V lost 7 bases, J lost 0 bases, and 6 bases stayed unmatched. The CDR3 is 13 residues long. The CDR3 bases are TGCAGCGGCCTAGCGGAAAACTCCTACGAGCAGTACTTC. Protein product: CSGLAENSYEQYF.

The CDR3 sequence is CASSLQAGGANVLTF. The CDR3 coding sequence is TGTGCCAGCAGCCTCCAGGCTGGCGGGGCCAACGTCCTGACTTTC. The chain has TRBV21-1 and TRBJ2-6; the D call in the table, TRBD1, was not verified against the DNA. TRBV21-1 is a listed pseudogene. The length of the CDR3 is 15 residues.

This clone was seen only once. The genes are TRBV6-1 and TRBJ2-7, with 10 bases that match TRBD2. Germline V CDR1 and CDR2: MNHNS, SASEGT. Trimming removed 10 bases from V and 3 bases from J; junction bases left unmatched: 12. The CDR3 has 15 residues. The CDR3 reads CAIAAGTSERYEQYF. DNA of the CDR3: TGTGCCATCGCGGCCGGGACTAGCGAGCGCTACGAGCAGTACTTC.

The chain couples TRBV14 to TRBJ1-1, with D perhaps TRBD1 (6 bases). The CDR3 runs to 13 residues. Trimming cost V 5 bases and J 5 bases, with 12 bases left between them. Germline-derived CDR1 and CDR2 are SGHDN and FVKESK. The CDR3: CASSFARGTEAFF. CDR3 DNA sequence: TGTGCCAGCAGCTTCGCCAGGGGAACTGAAGCTTTCTTT.

J is TRBJ2-7 and V is TRBV28; a weak D match, TRBD2 (7 bases). This CDR3 is built from 14 residues. Germline V CDR1 and CDR2: MDHEN, SYDVKM. V lost 5 bases, J lost 4 bases, and 15 bases lay in between. For the CDR3, the DNA is TGTGCCAGCAGTATGGGGGGGCCCTCTTACGAGCAGTACTTC. Amino acid sequence: CASSMGGPSYEQYF.

This clone occurred a few times. This chain uses TRBV25-1 with TRBJ2-7, with a tentative D call TRBD1 (6 bases). Trimming took off 9 bases at V and 0 bases at J, with 9 bases between the two ends. The CDR3 sequence is 12 residues long. CDR1 and CDR2 from the germline V gene are MGHDK and SYGVNS. CDR3 sequence reads: CASRTDSYEQYF. The CDR3 DNA is TGTGCCAGTCGGACAGACTCCTACGAGCAGTACTTC.

The gene calls are TRBV30 and TRBJ2-2; the D gene is possibly TRBD1 (6 bases). The CDR3 extends over 13 amino acids. Trimming took 2 bases from V and 4 from J, leaving 8 bases between them. Per the germline V gene, CDR1 is GTSNPN and CDR2 is SVGIG (reference sequence). The DNA for the CDR3 is TGTGCCTGGAGTACAGGGCTCACCGGGGAGCTGTTTTTT. This encodes CAWSTGLTGELFF.